This entry describes one T cell receptor beta chain. This record belongs to a study of cytomegalovirus exposure and HLA in healthy donors. Across the study: Previous work identified 100 million or so unique TCR beta sequences from 200 million or so T cells.

Trimming removed 0 bases from V and 2 bases from J; junction bases left unmatched: 3. Germline V gene sequence: CDR1 MGHDK, CDR2 SYGVNS. This CDR3 is 18 amino acids long. Each donor was healthy, and each was a bone marrow donor. PCR primers comprised 60 Vbeta and 13 Jbeta primers. Here immunoSEQ multiplex PCR was the method, and the copy in TCRdb shows in-frame clones only, minus some. Of tens of thousands of clones in the sample, around 82% were seen once. Material: PBMCs. This sequence joins TRBV25-1 and TRBJ2-3, with 15 bases identical to TRBD2. The clonotype comes from a woman under 30 in good health and CMV-seronegative. Here the CDR3 reads CASSEYGTSGRLTDTQYF. The CDR3 nucleotides are TGTGCCAGCAGTGAATATGGGACTAGCGGGAGGCTCACAGATACGCAGTATTTT.